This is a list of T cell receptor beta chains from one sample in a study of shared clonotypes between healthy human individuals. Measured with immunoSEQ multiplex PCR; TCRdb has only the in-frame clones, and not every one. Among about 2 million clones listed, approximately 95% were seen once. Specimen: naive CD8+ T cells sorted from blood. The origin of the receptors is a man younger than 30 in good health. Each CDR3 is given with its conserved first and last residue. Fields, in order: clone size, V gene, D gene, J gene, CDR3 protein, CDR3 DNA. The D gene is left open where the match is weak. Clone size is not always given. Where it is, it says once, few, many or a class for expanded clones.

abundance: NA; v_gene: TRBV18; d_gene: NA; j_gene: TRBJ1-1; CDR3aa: CASSSGNTEAFF; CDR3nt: TGTGCCAGCTCCTCGGGGAACACTGAAGCTTTCTTT
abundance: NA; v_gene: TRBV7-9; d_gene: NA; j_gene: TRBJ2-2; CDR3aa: CASSSHPPLLGAGELFF; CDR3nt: TGTGCCAGCAGCTCCCACCCACCCCTCCTAGGCGCCGGGGAGCTGTTTTTT
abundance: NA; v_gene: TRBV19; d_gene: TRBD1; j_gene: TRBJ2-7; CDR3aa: CASSIGAGGPYEQYF; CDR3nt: TGTGCCAGTAGTATCGGGGCAGGGGGCCCCTACGAGCAGTACTTC
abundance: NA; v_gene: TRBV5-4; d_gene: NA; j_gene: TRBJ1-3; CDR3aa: CASSPDESGNTIYF; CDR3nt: TGTGCCAGCAGCCCGGATGAGTCTGGAAACACCATATATTTT
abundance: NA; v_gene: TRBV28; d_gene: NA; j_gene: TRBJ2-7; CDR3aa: CASSLSSAASEQYF; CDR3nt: TGTGCCAGCAGTTTAAGTAGCGCGGCAAGCGAGCAGTACTTC
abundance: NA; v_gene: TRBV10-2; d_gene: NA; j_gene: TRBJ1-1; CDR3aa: CASSDHEAFF; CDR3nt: TGCGCCAGCAGTGACCATGAAGCTTTCTTT
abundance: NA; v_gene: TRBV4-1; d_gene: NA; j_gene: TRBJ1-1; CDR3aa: CASSPRNLNTEAFF; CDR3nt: TGCGCCAGCAGCCCGCGAAATCTTAACACTGAAGCTTTCTTT
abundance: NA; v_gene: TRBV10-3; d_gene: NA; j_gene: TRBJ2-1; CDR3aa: CAISLLYGEGGNEQFF; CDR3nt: TGTGCCATCAGTCTCCTCTATGGTGAGGGAGGCAATGAGCAGTTCTTC
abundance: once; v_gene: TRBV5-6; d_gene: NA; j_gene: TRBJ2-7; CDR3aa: CASSLGTVSYEQYF; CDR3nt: TGTGCCAGCAGCTTGGGGACAGTGTCCTACGAGCAGTACTTC
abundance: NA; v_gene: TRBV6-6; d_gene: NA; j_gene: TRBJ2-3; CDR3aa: CASSYSGGTDTQYF; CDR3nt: TGTGCCAGCAGTTACTCCGGGGGCACAGATACGCAGTATTTT
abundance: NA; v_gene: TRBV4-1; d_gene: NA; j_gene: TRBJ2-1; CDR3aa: CASSQSGSSYNEQFF; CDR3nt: TGCGCCAGCAGCCAATCGGGGAGCTCCTACAATGAGCAGTTCTTC
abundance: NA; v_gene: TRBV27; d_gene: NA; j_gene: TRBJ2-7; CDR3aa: CASSLPKGGRYEQYF; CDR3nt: TGTGCCAGCAGTTTGCCCAAGGGCGGACGCTACGAGCAGTACTTC
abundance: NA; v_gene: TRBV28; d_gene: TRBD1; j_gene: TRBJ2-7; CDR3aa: CASSFRDRVNEQYF; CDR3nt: TGTGCCAGCAGTTTCCGGGACAGGGTGAACGAGCAGTACTTC
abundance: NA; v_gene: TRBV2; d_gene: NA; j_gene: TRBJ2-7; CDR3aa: CASSPRSSYEQYF; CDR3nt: TGTGCCAGCAGCCCAAGGAGCTCCTACGAGCAGTACTTC
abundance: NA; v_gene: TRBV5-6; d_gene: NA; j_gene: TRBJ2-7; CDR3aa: CASSLGSTLYEQYF; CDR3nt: TGTGCCAGCAGCCTCGGGTCCACCCTCTACGAGCAGTACTTC
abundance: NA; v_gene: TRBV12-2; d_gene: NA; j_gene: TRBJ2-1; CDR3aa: CASRSGTSGALSYNEQFF; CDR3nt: TGTGCAAGTCGCTCAGGGACTAGCGGGGCCCTCTCCTACAATGAGCAGTTCTTC
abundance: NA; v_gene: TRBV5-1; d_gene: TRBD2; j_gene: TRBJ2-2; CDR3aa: CASSLGLAGTNTGELFF; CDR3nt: TGCGCCAGCAGCTTGGGGCTAGCGGGGACGAACACCGGGGAGCTGTTTTTT
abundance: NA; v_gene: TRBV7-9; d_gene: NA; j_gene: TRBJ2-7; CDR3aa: CASSLAARGRAYEQYF; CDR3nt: TGTGCCAGCAGCTTAGCGGCCCGGGGGAGAGCCTACGAGCAGTACTTC
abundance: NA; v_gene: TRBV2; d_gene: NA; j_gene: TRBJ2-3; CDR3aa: CATQSDSTDTQYF; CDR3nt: TGTGCCACCCAGTCCGACAGCACAGATACGCAGTATTTT
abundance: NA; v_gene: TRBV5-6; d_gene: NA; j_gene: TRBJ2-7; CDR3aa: CASSDDRLLYEQYF; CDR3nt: TGTGCCAGCAGCGACGACAGGTTGCTGTACGAGCAGTACTTC
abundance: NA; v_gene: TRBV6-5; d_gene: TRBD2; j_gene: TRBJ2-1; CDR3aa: CASTGLELHNEQFF; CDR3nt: TGTGCCAGCACCGGACTAGAGCTTCACAATGAGCAGTTCTTC
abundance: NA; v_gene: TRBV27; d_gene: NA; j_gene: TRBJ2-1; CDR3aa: CASSFGGAYNEQFF; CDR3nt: TGTGCCAGCAGTTTCGGGGGAGCCTACAATGAGCAGTTCTTC
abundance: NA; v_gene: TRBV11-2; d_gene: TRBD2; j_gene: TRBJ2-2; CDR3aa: CASSPPLAGNTGELFF; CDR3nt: TGTGCCAGCAGCCCGCCACTAGCGGGGAACACCGGGGAGCTGTTTTTT
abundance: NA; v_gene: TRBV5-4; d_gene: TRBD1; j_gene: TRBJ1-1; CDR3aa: CASTYRGGGPEAFF; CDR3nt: TGTGCCAGCACCTACAGGGGAGGGGGCCCTGAAGCTTTCTTT
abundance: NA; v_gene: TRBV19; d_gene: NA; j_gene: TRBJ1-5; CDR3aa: CASSTYETGYQPQHF; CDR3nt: TGTGCCAGTAGTACCTACGAAACAGGGTATCAGCCCCAGCATTTT
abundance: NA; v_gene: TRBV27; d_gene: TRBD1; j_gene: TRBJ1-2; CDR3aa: CASSLGQSYGYTF; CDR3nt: TGTGCCAGCAGTTTGGGACAGTCTTATGGCTACACCTTC
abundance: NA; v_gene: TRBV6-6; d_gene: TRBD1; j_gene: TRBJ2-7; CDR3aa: CASSYWGTGSSYEQYF; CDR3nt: TGTGCCAGCAGTTACTGGGGGACAGGGAGCTCCTACGAGCAGTACTTC
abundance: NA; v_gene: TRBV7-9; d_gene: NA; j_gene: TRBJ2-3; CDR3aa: CASSLPVSKSTDTQYF; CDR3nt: TGTGCCAGCAGCTTGCCGGTTAGCAAGAGCACAGATACGCAGTATTTT
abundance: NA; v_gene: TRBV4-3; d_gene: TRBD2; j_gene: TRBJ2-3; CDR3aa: CASSQELAGADTQYF; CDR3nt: TGCGCCAGCAGCCAAGAACTAGCGGGAGCAGATACGCAGTATTTT
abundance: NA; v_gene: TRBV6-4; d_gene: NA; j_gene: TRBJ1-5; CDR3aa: CASSDRVHQPQHF; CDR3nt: TGTGCCAGCAGTGACAGGGTGCACCAGCCCCAGCATTTT
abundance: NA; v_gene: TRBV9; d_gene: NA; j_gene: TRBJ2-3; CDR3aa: CASSDKGGGTDTQYF; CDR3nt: TGTGCCAGCAGCGACAAGGGTGGGGGGACAGATACGCAGTATTTT
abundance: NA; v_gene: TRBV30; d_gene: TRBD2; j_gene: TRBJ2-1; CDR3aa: CAWSFGLAGSWGNEQFF; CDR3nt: TGTGCCTGGAGTTTCGGACTAGCGGGGTCCTGGGGCAATGAGCAGTTCTTC
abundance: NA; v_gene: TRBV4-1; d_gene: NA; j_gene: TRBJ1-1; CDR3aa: CASSQSDALNTEAFF; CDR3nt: TGCGCCAGCAGCCAATCGGACGCCCTGAACACTGAAGCTTTCTTT
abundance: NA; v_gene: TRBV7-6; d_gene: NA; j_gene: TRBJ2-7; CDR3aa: CASSLGIGSSSYEQYF; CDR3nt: TGTGCCAGCAGCTTAGGTATTGGGTCTAGCTCCTACGAGCAGTACTTC
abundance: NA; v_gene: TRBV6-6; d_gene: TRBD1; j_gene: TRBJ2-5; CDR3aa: CASSYVGDRGGQYF; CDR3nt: TGTGCCAGCAGTTACGTAGGGGACAGGGGCGGCCAGTACTTC
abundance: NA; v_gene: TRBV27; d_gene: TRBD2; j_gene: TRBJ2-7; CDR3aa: CASSPSAGETSYEQYF; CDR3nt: TGTGCCAGCAGTCCCTCAGCGGGAGAGACCTCCTACGAGCAGTACTTC